A selection of T cell receptor beta chains follows, all from one sample in a study of shared clonotypes between healthy human individuals. Repertoires were generated with immunoSEQ multiplex PCR, while TCRdb's copy carries only in-frame clones and drops some. Of under 600,000 clones detected, around 78% appear once; the ten largest clones hold about 12%. The sequencing input was PBMCs. The receptor set was obtained from a woman between 40 and 55 years old in good health. Some clones in this sample may be carry-over from other donors' samples. The CDR3 runs from the conserved cysteine through the conserved F or W. A D gene is named only where the DNA matches it firmly. Where a row states a size, it is once, few, many or the class of an expanded clone; other rows omit it.

V	D	size	J	CDR3	DNA
TRBV21-1	NA	NA	TRBJ2-1	CASSKEGLAGGLCEQFF	TGTGCCAGCAGCAAGGAGGGACTAGCGGGAGGACTCTGTGAGCAGTTCTTC
TRBV7-7	TRBD1	NA	TRBJ2-5	CASSRQGRETQYF	TGTGCCAGCAGCCGACAGGGGCGGGAGACCCAGTACTTC
TRBV6-5	NA	NA	TRBJ1-2	CASRPGQTNYGYTF	TGTGCCAGCAGACCGGGCCAAACTAACTATGGCTACACCTTC
TRBV7-9	NA	NA	TRBJ2-1	CASSSAVYNEQFF	TGTGCCAGCAGCTCGGCTGTGTACAATGAGCAGTTCTTC
TRBV10-3	NA	few	TRBJ2-7	CAIRAGGEQYEQYF	TGTGCCATCAGAGCTGGAGGGGAACAATACGAGCAGTACTTC
TRBV4-3	TRBD2	NA	TRBJ2-1	CASSPMAGGNYNEQFF	TGCGCCAGCAGCCCTATGGCGGGAGGGAACTACAATGAGCAGTTCTTC
TRBV27	NA	few	TRBJ2-7	CASSYGAGTISYEQYF	TGTGCCAGCAGTTATGGGGCAGGGACCATCTCCTACGAGCAGTACTTC
TRBV6-5	TRBD2	few	TRBJ2-7	CASTRLAGGYEQYF	TGTGCCAGCACCCGGCTAGCGGGAGGGTACGAGCAGTACTTC
TRBV9	NA	NA	TRBJ2-3	CASSVDLGSDTQYF	TGTGCCAGCAGCGTAGATTTAGGCTCAGATACGCAGTATTTT
TRBV5-1	NA	NA	TRBJ2-3	CASRVAASTDTQYF	TGCGCCAGCAGGGTAGCGGCTAGCACAGATACGCAGTATTTT
TRBV6-1	NA	NA	TRBJ1-2	CASSERGLRGGYTF	TGTGCCAGCAGTGAAAGGGGACTGCGGGGAGGCTACACCTTC
TRBV6-1	TRBD2	NA	TRBJ2-1	CASSGLAGGQFRINEQFF	TGTGCCAGCAGTGGACTAGCGGGAGGGCAATTTCGAATCAATGAGCAGTTCTTC
TRBV19	NA	NA	TRBJ1-5	CASSIGGTQPQHF	TGTGCCAGTAGTATAGGTGGGACTCAGCCCCAGCATTTT
TRBV2	TRBD1	NA	TRBJ1-2	CASRGDSYGYTF	TGTGCCAGCAGGGGGGACAGTTATGGCTACACCTTC
TRBV7-2	NA	NA	TRBJ1-1	CASSLDGRGNAEAFF	TGTGCCAGCAGCTTAGACGGGAGAGGTAACGCTGAAGCTTTCTTT
TRBV19	TRBD2	NA	TRBJ2-7	CASRDVGTSGSYEQYF	TGTGCCAGTCGCGACGTCGGGACTAGCGGGAGTTACGAGCAGTACTTC
TRBV2	NA	NA	TRBJ1-1	CASKADLNTEAFF	TGTGCCAGCAAAGCGGACTTGAACACTGAAGCTTTCTTT
TRBV18	NA	NA	TRBJ2-2	CASSPPTGELFF	TGTGCCAGCTCACCACCCACCGGGGAGCTGTTTTTT
TRBV11-2	TRBD2	many	TRBJ2-3	CASSLKTASGHSTDTQYF	TGTGCCAGCAGCCTAAAAACGGCTAGCGGGCACTCCACAGATACGCAGTATTTT
TRBV11-2	TRBD2	NA	TRBJ2-7	CASSSWTSGRAGSYEQYF	TGTGCCAGCAGCTCCTGGACTAGCGGGAGGGCCGGATCCTACGAGCAGTACTTC
TRBV4-1	TRBD2	NA	TRBJ2-1	CASSQLAGGPLDYNEQFF	TGCGCCAGCAGCCAGTTAGCGGGAGGGCCCTTAGACTACAATGAGCAGTTCTTC
TRBV27	NA	few	TRBJ2-3	CASSLLGPNTDTQYF	TGTGCCAGCAGTTTATTAGGTCCAAACACAGATACGCAGTATTTT
TRBV10-3	TRBD1	NA	TRBJ1-6	CAISPTGKIESPLHF	TGTGCCATCAGCCCGACAGGGAAGATAGAGTCACCCCTCCACTTT
TRBV9	TRBD2	NA	TRBJ2-1	CASQTGTGLAGLGEQFF	TGTGCCAGCCAGACAGGGACAGGACTAGCGGGACTCGGTGAGCAGTTCTTC
TRBV30	NA	few	TRBJ2-6	CAWSSGRVGANVLTF	TGTGCCTGGAGTTCCGGACGGGTTGGGGCCAACGTCCTGACTTTC
TRBV5-4	NA	NA	TRBJ2-7	CASSHDQPLSNEQYF	TGTGCCAGCAGTCACGACCAGCCCCTCTCCAACGAGCAGTACTTC
TRBV7-9	TRBD1	few	TRBJ1-6	CASSTGQNSPLHF	TGTGCCAGCAGCACGGGACAGAATTCACCCCTCCACTTT
TRBV4-2	NA	NA	TRBJ2-7	CASSQDGVSYEQYF	TGTGCCAGCAGCCAAGATGGGGTGTCCTACGAGCAGTACTTC
TRBV4-1	TRBD2	NA	TRBJ2-7	CASSQEGTSGRYEQYF	TGCGCCAGCAGCCAAGAGGGGACTAGCGGGAGGTACGAGCAGTACTTC